This passage covers 21 T cell receptor beta chains from one sample sequenced in a study of T cell responses to AZD1222 COVID-19 vaccine (dated by TCRdb to 2020 to 2023). The sample's time point label is to be understood as: about 28 days (+/-7) after the second vaccine dose. The receptor library was made with the immunoSEQ multiplex PCR assay. What TCRdb holds here is the immuneACCESS table cut down to in-frame rearrangements. Part of the clones is not present; checked against another copy, under half of the missing clones reflect an unresolved V gene, and the others are unexplained. This sample is represented by 180,000 or so clones; 80% to 95% of them were singletons. Around 1.9% of the sample is taken by the ten largest. The sample consisted of peripheral blood, taken 28 days after the second AZD1222 dose. These TCRs come from an adult who received the AZD1222 COVID-19 vaccine.

The V gene is TRBV5-4, the J gene TRBJ2-7; TRBD1 matches 9 bases. This CDR3 is 16 amino acids long. With V trimmed by 4 bases and J by 6 bases, 14 bases remained unmatched. The germline V gene has CDR1 SGHNT and CDR2 YYREEE (reference sequence). The CDR3 reads CASSPGGQGILVEQYF. DNA for the CDR3: TGTGCCAGCAGCCCGGGCGGACAGGGGATCCTTGTCGAGCAGTACTTC.

The V call is TRBV4-2, the J call TRBJ1-3; D is uncertain. Trimming removed 0 bases at V and 0 bases at J, with 12 bases between. This CDR3 is 17 amino acids long. Germline V lookup: CDR1 LGHNA, CDR2 YNFKEQ. CDR3 amino acids: CASSQDRAGLSGNTIYF. The CDR3 DNA reads TGTGCCAGCAGCCAAGATCGTGCAGGTCTCTCTGGAAACACCATATATTTT.

This chain uses TRBV9 with TRBJ2-1, with TRBD2 matching 11 bases. The CDR3 totals 16 residues. Germline CDR1 and CDR2: SGDLS and YYNGEE. Trimming at V came to 4 bases and at J to 5 bases, leaving 8 bases not matched to a gene. The CDR3 coding sequence is TGTGCCAGCAGCCCAAACCCGGGACTAGCGGACAATGAGCAGTTCTTC. Encoded protein: CASSPNPGLADNEQFF. Looking up the rest from reference TRBV9 and TRBJ2-1 gives the full variable domain: DSGVTQTPKHLITATGQRVTLRCSPRSGDLSVYWYQQSLDQGLQFLIQYYNGEERAKGNILERFSAQQFPDLHSELNLSSLELGDSALYFCASSPNPGLADNEQFFGPGTRLTVL.

The J gene is TRBJ1-2, the V gene TRBV7-9; 7 bases are shared with TRBD1. J was trimmed by 3 bases and V by 5 bases; bases with no gene match: 3. The CDR3 sequence is 13 residues long. Germline loops: CDR1 SEHNR, CDR2 FQNEAQ (reference sequence). The DNA for the CDR3 is TGTGCCAGCAGCCCGGGACAGTACTATGGCTACACCTTC. It codes for CASSPGQYYGYTF.

The CDR3 region is CASRGAVPYNEQFF. The CDR3 DNA reads TGTGCCAGCAGGGGTGCAGTTCCCTACAATGAGCAGTTCTTC. The chain joins TRBV3-1 (or the pseudogene TRBV3-2) to TRBJ2-1; no definite D call. Deletions cut 6 bases from V and 2 bases from J, with 11 bases between. The length of the CDR3 is 14 residues. Germline loops: CDR1 LGHDT, CDR2 YNNKEL (reference sequence).

This clone has only one observation. The chain combines TRBV19 with TRBJ2-5; TRBD2 aligns across 8 bases. This CDR3 is built from 15 residues. Germline loops: CDR1 LNHDA, CDR2 SQIVND (reference sequence). The ends lost 5 bases at V and 1 base at J; junction bases unmatched: 6. CDR3 DNA: TGTGCCAGTAGTCGGGTAGCGGGGTTCCAAGAGACCCAGTACTTC. This sequence encodes CASSRVAGFQETQYF.

The count of this clone is one. V gene TRBV4-1 combines with J gene TRBJ1-6; weak D call: TRBD1 (6 bases). Germline CDR1 reads MGHRA; CDR2 reads YSYEKL. The CDR3 contains 15 residues. V lost 0 bases, J lost 9 bases, and 12 bases lay in between. The CDR3 spells CASSQEGGGGSPLHF. For the CDR3, the DNA is TGCGCCAGCAGCCAAGAGGGAGGGGGAGGTTCACCCCTCCACTTT.

The chain carries TRBV6-6 and TRBJ2-7, with D perhaps assigned TRBD1 or TRBD2 (5 bases each). Germline-derived CDR1 and CDR2 are MNHNY and SVGAGI (reference sequence). With 7 bases removed from V and 6 bases from J, the gap between germline ends came to 19 bases. This CDR3 contains 14 residues. The CDR3 DNA sequence: TGTGCCAGCACTAATGGGGGTTCATTGTTCGAGCAGTACTTC. It translates to CASTNGGSLFEQYF.

V is TRBV7-9 and J is TRBJ1-4; D is unresolved. This CDR3 is built from 15 residues. Looked up from germline, CDR1 is SEHNR and CDR2 is FQNEAQ (reference sequence). The V and J ends lost 3 bases and 5 bases respectively, with 13 bases between them. The CDR3 nucleotides are TGTGCCAGCAGCTTGGCCTCAGGAGGGAATGAAAAACTGTTTTTT. Encoded protein: CASSLASGGNEKLFF. The variable domain in full, completed from reference TRBV7-9 and TRBJ1-4, reads DTGVSQNPRHKITKRGQNVTFRCDPISEHNRLYWYRQTLGQGPEFLTYFQNEAQLEKSRLLSDRFSAERPKGSFSTLEIQRTEQGDSAMYLCASSLASGGNEKLFFGSGTQLSVL.

The chain joins TRBV28 to TRBJ1-2; the match to TRBD1 covers 9 bases. The CDR3 is 13 residues long. Losses at the gene ends were 6 bases for V and 5 bases for J; bases not matched to a gene: 4. From germline, CDR1 is MDHEN and CDR2 SYDVKM. CDR3 residues: CASSGDRVYGYTF. The DNA of the CDR3 is TGTGCCAGCAGCGGGGACAGGGTATATGGCTACACCTTC.

The chain has TRBV5-6 and TRBJ2-7; TRBD2 agrees at 7 bases. Germline CDR1 and CDR2: SGHDT and YYEEEE. The CDR3 covers 15 residues. V shed 3 bases and J 2 bases; nucleotides not matched to a gene: 8. In DNA, the CDR3 is TGTGCCAGCAGCTCAGCGGGAACCCCTCCCTACGAGCAGTACTTC. This translates into CASSSAGTPPYEQYF.

The chain uses TRBV2 and TRBJ1-2; TRBD1 matches 12 bases. The V and J ends lost 6 bases and 7 bases, in that order; junction bases with no gene match: 9. Germline V CDR1 and CDR2: SNHLY, FYNNEI. CDR3 length: 15 amino acids. This CDR3 reads CASRKGQGAQSGYTF. DNA for the CDR3: TGTGCCAGCAGGAAGGGACAGGGGGCGCAGAGTGGCTACACCTTC.

The V call is TRBV2, the J call TRBJ1-6; unclear D gene. Trimming stripped 8 bases from V and 8 bases from J, with 13 bases between. Germline CDR1 is SNHLY and CDR2 is FYNNEI. The CDR3 runs to 13 residues. For the CDR3, the DNA is TGTGCCAGCGAGTTAGTCTCCCATTCACCCCTCCACTTT. Protein: CASELVSHSPLHF.

This rearrangement joins TRBV25-1 to TRBJ1-3; weak D call: TRBD1 (5 bases). The CDR3 contains 14 residues. V was shortened by 1 base and J by 8 bases, with 12 bases between the two germline ends. Germline V gene data show CDR1 as MGHDK and CDR2 as SYGVNS. CDR3 sequence (DNA): TGTGCCAGCAGTGAATGGGGGTTAGCGGACACCATATATTTT. It codes for CASSEWGLADTIYF.

The chain recombines TRBV5-1 with TRBJ2-7; maybe TRBD2 (6 bases). Germline CDR1 and CDR2: SGHRS and YFSETQ. The CDR3 is made up of 14 amino acids. Trimming left V 1 base short and J 3 bases short, with 11 bases between. DNA of the CDR3: TGCGCCAGCAGCTTGCGGGGGAGCGGCTACGAGCAGTACTTC. It encodes CASSLRGSGYEQYF.

The CDR3 DNA reads TGTGCCTGGAGTACGGGCAGAATTCAGTACTTC. It yields the protein CAWSTGRIQYF. The chain uses TRBV30 and TRBJ2-4; D call uncertain. Germline V gives CDR1 GTSNPN, CDR2 SVGIG (reference sequence). The CDR3 runs to 11 residues. Trimming removed 2 bases from V and 10 bases from J, with 9 bases in between.

This sequence joins TRBV7-8 and TRBJ2-7, with TRBD1 matching 7 bases. Germline assignment: CDR1 SGHVS and CDR2 FQNEAQ. With 5 bases clipped from V and 4 bases from J, the junction kept 11 bases outside the gene matches. The CDR3 consists of 15 residues. In DNA, the CDR3 is TGTGCCAGCAGCCCGCGTCGGGACAGACTTTACGAGCAGTACTTC. As protein: CASSPRRDRLYEQYF.

This chain uses TRBV3-1 (or the pseudogene TRBV3-2) with TRBJ2-7; D tentatively fits TRBD1 or TRBD2 (6 bases each). Germline V gene lookup returns CDR1 LGHDT and CDR2 YNNKEL (reference sequence). This CDR3 comprises 15 residues. V gave up 3 bases and J gave up 5 bases, with 17 bases separating them. CDR3 DNA: TGTGCCAGCAGCCACCTCTCCGGGGGCCCGAACGAGCAGTACTTC. Protein product: CASSHLSGGPNEQYF.

This clone was counted once. V and J are TRBV28 and TRBJ1-1, with D perhaps matching TRBD1 (5 bases). The CDR3 consists of 14 residues. Per germline, CDR1 MDHEN and CDR2 SYDVKM. The V end was cut by 3 bases, the J end by 3 bases, with 11 bases between. The CDR3 sequence: CASSFSGAYTEAFF. Written as DNA, the CDR3 is TGTGCCAGCAGTTTCTCCGGGGCTTACACTGAAGCTTTCTTT.

This chain links TRBV5-1 with TRBJ1-1; 7 nucleotides agree with TRBD1. In germline, CDR1 is SGHRS, CDR2 YFSETQ. The ends lost 4 bases at V and 10 bases at J; junction bases unmatched: 13. This CDR3 contains 14 residues. CDR3: CASSPGRQGVGAFF. The DNA for the CDR3 is TGCGCCAGCAGCCCGGGGCGTCAGGGGGTCGGAGCTTTCTTT.

The chain employs TRBV7-9 and TRBJ1-5; maybe TRBD1 (6 bases). The V gene lost 4 bases and the J gene lost 9 bases, with 16 bases spanning the gap. The CDR3 runs 14 residues. Germline V gives CDR1 SEHNR, CDR2 FQNEAQ (reference sequence). The CDR3 DNA reads TGTGCCAGCAGCTCAAAGGAGGGGGGCGGGCCCCAGCATTTT. Its protein is CASSSKEGGGPQHF.